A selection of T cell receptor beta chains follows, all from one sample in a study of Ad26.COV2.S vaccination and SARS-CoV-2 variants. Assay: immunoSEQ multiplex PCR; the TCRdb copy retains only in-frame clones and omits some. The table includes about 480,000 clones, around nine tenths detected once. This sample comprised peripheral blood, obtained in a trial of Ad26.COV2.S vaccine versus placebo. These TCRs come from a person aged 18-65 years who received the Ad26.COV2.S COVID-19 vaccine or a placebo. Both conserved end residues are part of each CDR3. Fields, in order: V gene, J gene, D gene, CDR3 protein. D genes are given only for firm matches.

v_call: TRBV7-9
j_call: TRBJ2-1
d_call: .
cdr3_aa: CASRDSGNYNEQFF

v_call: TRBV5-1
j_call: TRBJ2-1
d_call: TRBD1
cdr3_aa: CASSSGTGVSNEQFF

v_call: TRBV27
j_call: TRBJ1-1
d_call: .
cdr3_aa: CASGFLGTNTEAFF

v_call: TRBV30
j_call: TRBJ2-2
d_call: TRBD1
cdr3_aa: CAWSRQGPGELFF

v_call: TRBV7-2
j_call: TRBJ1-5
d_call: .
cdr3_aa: CASSQGQIWSVSQPQHF

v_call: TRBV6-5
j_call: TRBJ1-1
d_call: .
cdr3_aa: CASRDYEAFF

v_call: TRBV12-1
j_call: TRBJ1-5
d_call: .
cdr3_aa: CASSFETGEEWDSNQPQHF

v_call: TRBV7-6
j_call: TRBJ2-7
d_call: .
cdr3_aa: CASSLVRDEQYF

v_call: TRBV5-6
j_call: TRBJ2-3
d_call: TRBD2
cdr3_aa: CASSLIAGGTDTQYF

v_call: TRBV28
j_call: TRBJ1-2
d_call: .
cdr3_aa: CASSFGGRGGYTF

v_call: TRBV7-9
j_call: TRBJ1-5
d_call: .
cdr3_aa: CASSFQTGGGNQPQHF

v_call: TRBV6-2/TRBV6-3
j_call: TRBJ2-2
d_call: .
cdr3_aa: CASSQTRPGELFF

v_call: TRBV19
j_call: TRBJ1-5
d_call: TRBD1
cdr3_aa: CATQSPRDSGGVAQHF

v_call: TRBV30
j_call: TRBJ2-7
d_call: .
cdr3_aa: CAWSTGNYEQYF

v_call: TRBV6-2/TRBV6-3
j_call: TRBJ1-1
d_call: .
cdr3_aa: CASSYFGRGTHTEAFF

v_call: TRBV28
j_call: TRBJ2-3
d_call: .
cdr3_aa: CASSPGAGTDTQYF

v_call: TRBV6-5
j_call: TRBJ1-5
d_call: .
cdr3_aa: CASSYQGSGQPQHF

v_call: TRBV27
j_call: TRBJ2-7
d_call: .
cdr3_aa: CASSFRDTSYEQYF

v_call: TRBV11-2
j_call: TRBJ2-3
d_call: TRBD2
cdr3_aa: CASSPGPGGGPPTDTQYF

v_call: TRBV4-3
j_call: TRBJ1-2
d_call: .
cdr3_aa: CASSQALVAYGYTF

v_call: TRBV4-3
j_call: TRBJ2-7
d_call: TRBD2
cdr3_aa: CASSQASGGGEQYF

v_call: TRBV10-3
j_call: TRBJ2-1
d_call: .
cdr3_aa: CAISESIWAVSYNEQFF

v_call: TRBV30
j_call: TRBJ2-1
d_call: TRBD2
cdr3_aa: CAEGAGYNEQFF

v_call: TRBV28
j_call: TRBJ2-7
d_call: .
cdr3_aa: CASSPTLMGRYEQYF

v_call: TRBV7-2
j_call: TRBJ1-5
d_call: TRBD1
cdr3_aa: CASSYRGGQPQHF